This paragraph covers one T cell receptor (beta chain) sequence. Ages ranged from roughly 18 to 100 years, with residence in about 24 US areas. Profiled with immunoSEQ multiplex PCR; TCRdb holds only in-frame clones, not every one. The sample lists fewer than 350,000 clones; about nine tenths were seen once. The sample comes from a study of blood T cell repertoires in COVID-19. Looked up from germline, CDR1 is SQVTM and CDR2 is ANQGSEA. This CDR3 is built from 13 residues. The germline V and J ends were trimmed by 6 bases and 8 bases, with 14 bases remaining between them. The chain couples TRBV29-1 to TRBJ1-6; D is perhaps TRBD1 (6 bases). Specimen: PBMCs or T cells enriched from blood (not recorded which). This receptor was obtained from a woman younger than 45 who had been exposed to COVID-19. CDR3 protein: CSVRSGDYSPLHF. DNA for the CDR3: TGCAGCGTCCGGTCAGGGGATTATTCACCCCTCCACTTT.